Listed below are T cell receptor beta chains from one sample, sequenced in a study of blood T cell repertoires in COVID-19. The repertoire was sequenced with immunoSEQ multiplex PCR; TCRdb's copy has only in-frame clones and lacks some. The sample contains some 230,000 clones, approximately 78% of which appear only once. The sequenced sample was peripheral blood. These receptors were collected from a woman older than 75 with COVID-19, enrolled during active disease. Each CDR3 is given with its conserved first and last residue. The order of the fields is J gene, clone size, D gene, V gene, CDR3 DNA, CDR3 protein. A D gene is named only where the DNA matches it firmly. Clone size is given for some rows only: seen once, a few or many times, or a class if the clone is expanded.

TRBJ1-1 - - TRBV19 TGTGCCAGTAGCCGGGGTGCGACTGAAGCTTTCTTT CASSRGATEAFF
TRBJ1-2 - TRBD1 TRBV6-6 TGTGCCAGCAGTACAGGGGGAGGCTACACCTTC CASSTGGGYTF
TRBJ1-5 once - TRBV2 TGTGCCAGCTTGGGGGGGGGCTTGAGGAATCAGCCCCAGCATTTT CASLGGGLRNQPQHF
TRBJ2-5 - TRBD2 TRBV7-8 TGTGCCAGCAGCGCGGGACTAGATGAGACCCAGTACTTC CASSAGLDETQYF
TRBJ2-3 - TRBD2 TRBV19 TGTGCCAGTTCTCGGGACTACACAGATACGCAGTATTTT CASSRDYTDTQYF
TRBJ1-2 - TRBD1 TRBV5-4 TGTGCCAGCAGCGAGGGGGCCAGCTATGGCTACACCTTC CASSEGASYGYTF
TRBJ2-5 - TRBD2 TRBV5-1 TGCGCCAGCAGCCCCACTAGCGGAGGGGGTGAGGAGACCCAGTACTTC CASSPTSGGGEETQYF
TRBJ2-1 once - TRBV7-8 TGTGCCAGCAGCCGTCGACTAATCTCTTCCTCCTACAATGAGCAGTTCTTC CASSRRLISSSYNEQFF
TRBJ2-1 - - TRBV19 TGTGCCAGTAGTACCTCAGGGAGGCATGAGCAGTTCTTC CASSTSGRHEQFF
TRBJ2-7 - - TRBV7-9 TGTGCCAGCAGCTTGACGGGGGGCCGTAGCGAGCAGTACTTC CASSLTGGRSEQYF
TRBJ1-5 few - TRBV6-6 TGTGCCAGCAGCCAGGAACAGGGATACAATCAGCCCCAGCATTTT CASSQEQGYNQPQHF
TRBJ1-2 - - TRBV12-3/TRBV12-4 TGTGCCAGCAGGGCCCGGAGAGGCTACACCTTC CASRARRGYTF
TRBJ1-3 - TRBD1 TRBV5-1 TGCGCCAGCAGCTTGGCCGCAGGGGGCTCTGGAAACACCATATATTTT CASSLAAGGSGNTIYF
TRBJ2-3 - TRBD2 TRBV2 TGTGCCAATGGACTAGCGGCCTTGGATACGCAGTATTTT CANGLAALDTQYF
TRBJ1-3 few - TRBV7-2 TGTGCCAGCGGAGCTTCAAGGACTGGCTCTGGAAACACCATATATTTT CASGASRTGSGNTIYF
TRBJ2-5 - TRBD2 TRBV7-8 TGTGCCAGCAGCTTAAAGGGTCTAGCGGGAGTTCGGGAGACCCAGTACTTC CASSLKGLAGVRETQYF
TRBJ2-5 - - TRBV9 TGTGCCAGCACACTACTCGAGAGGACCCAGTACTTC CASTLLERTQYF
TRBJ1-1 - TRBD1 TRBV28 TGTGCCAGCACCCCGGACAGGGTCACTGAAGCTTTCTTT CASTPDRVTEAFF
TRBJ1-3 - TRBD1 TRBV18 TGTGCCAGCTCACGGTTCTCAGCTACAGGGGGAAATTTGGAAAACACCATATATTTT CASSRFSATGGNLENTIYF
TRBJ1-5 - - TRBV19 TGTGCCAGTGCAGGCAGGGCGATCCTTAGCAATCAGCCCCAGCATTTT CASAGRAILSNQPQHF
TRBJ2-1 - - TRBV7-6 TGTGCCAGCAGCTCAGGGGCGAATGAGCAGTTCTTC CASSSGANEQFF
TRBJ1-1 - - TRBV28 TGTGCCACCCAGGGGCAAAGCGCTGAAGCTTTCTTT CATQGQSAEAFF
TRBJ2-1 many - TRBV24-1 TGTGCCACCAGTGACCCTACTAGAAGCTCCTACAATGAGCAGTTCTTC CATSDPTRSSYNEQFF
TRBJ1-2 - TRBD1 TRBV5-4 TGTGCCAGCAGCTTTACAGGGGCGGTAAGCTACACCTTC CASSFTGAVSYTF
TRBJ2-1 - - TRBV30 TGTGCCTGGAGTACGCAGGGCTATGAGCAGTTCTTC CAWSTQGYEQFF
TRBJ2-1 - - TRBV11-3 TGTGCCAGCAGCCCGGCCCAGGTGGGTGAGCAGTTCTTC CASSPAQVGEQFF
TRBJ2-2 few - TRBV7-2 TGTGCCAGCAGCGGGGAGCAAATCACCGGGGAGCTGTTTTTT CASSGEQITGELFF
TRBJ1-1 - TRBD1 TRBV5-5 TGTGCCAGCAGCCTGGACAGGGTAAGGGCTTTCTTT CASSLDRVRAFF
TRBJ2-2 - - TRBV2 TGTGCCAGCAATATTTTCGCCGGGGAGCTGTTTTTT CASNIFAGELFF
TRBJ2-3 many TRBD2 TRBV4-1 TGCGCCAGCAGCCAAGATCGGGCGGGGGGCGTCACAGATACGCAGTATTTT CASSQDRAGGVTDTQYF
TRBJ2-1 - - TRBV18 TGTGCCAGCTCACCACTGGACAACAATGAGCAGTTCTTC CASSPLDNNEQFF
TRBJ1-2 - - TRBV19 TGTGCCAGTAGTATAGAGACAGTCTATGGCTACACCTTC CASSIETVYGYTF
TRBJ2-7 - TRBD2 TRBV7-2 TGTGCCAGCAGCCCGAGGGGACTAGCGGGAGCACATGAGCAGTACTTC CASSPRGLAGAHEQYF
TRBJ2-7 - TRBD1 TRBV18 TGTGCCAGCACCAGAACTTCCGGGACAGGGGGTTACGAGCAGTACTTC CASTRTSGTGGYEQYF
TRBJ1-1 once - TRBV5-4 TGTGCCAGCAGCTTGGCCAGGGACACTGAAGCTTTCTTT CASSLARDTEAFF
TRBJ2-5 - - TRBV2 TGTGCCAGCAGTGAAGGAGCAAAGACCCAGTACTTC CASSEGAKTQYF
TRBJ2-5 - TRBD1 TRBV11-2 TGTGCCAGCAGCCCCCCTCCCGGGACAGGAGAGACCCAGTACTTC CASSPPPGTGETQYF
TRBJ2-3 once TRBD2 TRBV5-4 TGTGCCAGCAGCTTGGTTGGGAGGGCCATGACAGATACGCAGTATTTT CASSLVGRAMTDTQYF
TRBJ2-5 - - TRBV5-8 TGTGCCAGCAGCTTGGGGGAATTGTGGACAGCAGAGACCCAGTACTTC CASSLGELWTAETQYF
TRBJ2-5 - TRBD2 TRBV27 TGTGCCAGCAGTAGGGGACTAGCGGGAGGCAGCGTTGGACAGTACTTC CASSRGLAGGSVGQYF
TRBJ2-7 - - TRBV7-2 TGTGCCAGCAGCTTAAGCTTCACCGCCGAGCAGTACTTC CASSLSFTAEQYF
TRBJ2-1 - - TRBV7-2 TGTGCCAGCAGCTTAGGAGAGCGGCTCAATGAGCAGTTCTTC CASSLGERLNEQFF